This T cell receptor beta chain is drawn from a study of blood T cell repertoires in COVID-19. Overall study context: Acute and convalescent COVID-19 specimens originated in the United States, Italy and Spain.

A Seattle source enrolled patients during active infection and followed them longitudinally. The germline CDR1 and CDR2 sequences are MGHRA and YSYEKL. The V and J ends lost 1 base and 2 bases respectively, with 14 bases between them. CDR3 length equals 16 residues. Per the original data handling: Nucleated cell number was recorded as an estimate derived from reference gene primer amplification. Clones were sequenced by immunoSEQ multiplex PCR, and TCRdb holds only the in-frame ones, with some missing. V and J calls and clone size are those listed in that table; D and trimming were worked out from the DNA. The sample holds approximately 99,000 clones; almost 90% are singletons and the top ten take roughly 2%.

The specimen was peripheral blood. The gene calls are TRBV4-1 and TRBJ2-5; TRBD1 might be the D (7 bases). This clonotype was obtained from a man aged 50-60 years with COVID-19, enrolled during active disease. Here the CDR3 DNA reads TGCGCCAGCAGCCAAGGACAGGGTAGCGGACAAGAGACCCAGTACTTC. This codes for CASSQGQGSGQETQYF.